The 29 T cell receptor beta chains below all came from one sample that was sequenced in a study of blood T cell repertoires in COVID-19 (dated by TCRdb to 2018 to 2021). The library was produced with the immunoSEQ multiplex PCR assay. TCRdb holds this immuneACCESS table with in-frame rearrangements only. Some clones are missing; in checked studies, unresolved V genes explain under half, and the rest has no known cause. Counted in this sample were about 30,000 clones; around 90% of them appeared once. 9% to 9.5% of the sample belongs to the ten largest clones. Source material: peripheral blood. All receptors come from a human donor in a cohort sampled during active COVID-19.

This clone has more than one count but fewer than ten. The chain links TRBV5-1 to TRBJ2-3; tentatively, D is TRBD1 (6 bases). This CDR3 region has 15 residues. Germline CDR1 SGHRS, CDR2 YFSETQ. The ends were cut back, 4 bases at V and 0 bases at J, with 12 bases in the middle. This chain's CDR3 is CASSPGQTSTDTQYF. The CDR3 coding sequence is TGCGCCAGCAGCCCCGGACAGACAAGCACAGATACGCAGTATTTT.

The rearrangement uses TRBV12-5 and TRBJ2-1, with D possibly TRBD2 on 6 matching bases. Germline assignment: CDR1 LGHNT and CDR2 FRNRAP. This CDR3 comprises 15 residues. The V end was cut by 6 bases, the J end by 4 bases, with 16 bases between. The CDR3 region is CASGFGTVTYNEQFF. CDR3 nucleotides: TGTGCTAGTGGATTCGGGACTGTGACTTACAATGAGCAGTTCTTC.

The V call is TRBV19, the J call TRBJ2-3; 14 bases are shared with TRBD2. From germline, CDR1 is LNHDA and CDR2 SQIVND (reference sequence). This CDR3 is 16 amino acids long. V was clipped by 7 bases and J by 8 bases; unmatched bases: 11. The CDR3 spells CASTKGLAGEIGTQYF. The CDR3 coding sequence is TGTGCCAGTACAAAGGGACTAGCGGGAGAAATAGGTACGCAGTATTTT.

The chain employs TRBV6-5 and TRBJ1-3; 7 nucleotides match TRBD1. Germline V CDR1 and CDR2: MNHEY, SVGAGI. CDR3 size: 15 residues. Germline trimming cut 0 bases from V and 3 bases from J; bases unmatched to any gene: 2. The CDR3: CASSYSGTVGNTIYF. CDR3 DNA: TGTGCCAGCAGTTACTCGGGGACAGTTGGAAACACCATATATTTT.

The chain is built from TRBV5-1 and TRBJ1-1; possibly TRBD1 for D (6 bases). The CDR3 runs 14 residues. The V gene's germline CDR1 is SGHRS and CDR2 YFSETQ. V gave up 5 bases and J gave up 6 bases, with 17 bases separating them. The CDR3 loop is CASSLPTGYAEAFF. For the CDR3, the DNA is TGCGCCAGCAGTCTTCCCACAGGGTATGCTGAAGCTTTCTTT. The full variable domain, with the rest looked up from reference TRBV5-1 and TRBJ1-1, is KAGVTQTPRYLIKTRGQQVTLSCSPISGHRSVSWYQQTPGQGLQFLFEYFSETQRNKGNFPGRFSGRQFSNSRSEMNVSTLELGDSALYLCASSLPTGYAEAFFGQGTRLTVV.

The chain has TRBV9 and TRBJ1-6, with D maybe TRBD1 (6 bases). This CDR3 comprises 13 residues. Germline assignment: CDR1 SGDLS and CDR2 YYNGEE. The V and J ends lost 7 bases and 5 bases respectively, with 10 bases between them. CDR3 sequence reads: CASGRTDNSPLHF. The CDR3 DNA follows: TGTGCCAGCGGTCGGACAGATAATTCACCCCTCCACTTT.

J is TRBJ1-1 and V is TRBV6-1; D remains unclear. This CDR3 contains 13 residues. Trimming took off 1 base at V and 6 bases at J, with 9 bases between the two ends. In germline, CDR1 is MNHNS, CDR2 SASEGT. The CDR3 is CASSEGRGAEAFF. The CDR3 nucleotides are TGTGCCAGCAGTGAAGGAAGAGGTGCTGAAGCTTTCTTT.

The rearrangement uses TRBV29-1 and TRBJ1-2; D remains unclear. The germline V and J ends were trimmed by 1 base and 8 bases, with 11 bases remaining between them. This CDR3 comprises 12 residues. Per germline, CDR1 SQVTM and CDR2 ANQGSEA. Written as DNA, the CDR3 is TGCAGCGTTGAAGGTTTTAGGGAGGGCTACACCTTC. Its protein is CSVEGFREGYTF. The entire variable domain, with the rest obtained from reference TRBV29-1 and TRBJ1-2, is as follows: SAVISQKPSRDICQRGTSLTIQCQVDSQVTMMFWYRQQPGQSLTLIATANQGSEATYESGFVIDKFPISRPNLTFSTLTVSNMSPEDSSIYLCSVEGFREGYTFGSGTRLTVV.

The rearrangement uses TRBV4-2 and TRBJ1-2, with 8 bases aligning to TRBD1. The trim removed 1 base at V and 8 bases at J, leaving 9 bases unmatched. Germline CDR1 LGHNA, CDR2 YNFKEQ. The CDR3 is made up of 15 amino acids. CDR3 sequence (DNA): TGTGCCAGCAGCCAAGGATTTGAACAGGGGGGAGGCTACACCTTC. It translates to CASSQGFEQGGGYTF.

DNA for the CDR3: TGTGCCAGCAGCTTAGTTAGTTTCGATGAGCAGTTCTTC. Encoded protein: CASSLVSFDEQFF. J is TRBJ2-1 and V is TRBV11-3; no reliable D call. The CDR3 runs to 13 residues. V shed 1 base and J shed 8 bases, with 9 bases lying between them. Germline lookup yields CDR1 SGHNT and CDR2 YENEEA.

This chain connects TRBV5-1 to TRBJ1-2; possibly TRBD1 for D (5 bases). The CDR3 extends over 12 amino acids. V was clipped by 2 bases and J by 8 bases, with 10 bases between them. Germline V gene data show CDR1 as SGHRS and CDR2 as YFSETQ. In DNA form, the CDR3 reads TGCGCCAGCAGCTTCGGTGGGGCGGGCTACACCTTC. Translation: CASSFGGAGYTF.

The V call is TRBV5-4, the J call TRBJ2-7; 7 bases align to TRBD1. The germline V gene encodes CDR1 SGHNT and CDR2 YYREEE (reference sequence). The CDR3 contains 14 residues. The V and J ends lost 0 bases and 1 base, in that order; junction bases with no gene match: 1. In DNA form, the CDR3 reads TGTGCCAGCAGCTTGGGGGGACAGTCCTACGAGCAGTACTTC. Protein sequence: CASSLGGQSYEQYF.

J is TRBJ1-1 and V is TRBV30, with D possibly TRBD1 on 6 matching bases. CDR1 GTSNPN and CDR2 SVGIG come from the germline V gene (reference sequence). V was pared by 3 bases and J by 4 bases, with 15 bases between. The CDR3 spans 14 residues. DNA for the CDR3: TGTGCCTGGAGCTCGGACAGCAAAGGCACTGAAGCTTTCTTT. Translating it yields CAWSSDSKGTEAFF.

The chain links TRBV5-1 to TRBJ1-1, with 7 bases lining up with TRBD1. The CDR3 runs to 15 residues. The V gene's germline CDR1 is SGHRS and CDR2 YFSETQ. V was pared by 4 bases and J by 1 base, with 7 bases of the junction left unmatched. This CDR3 reads CASSLRTGANTEAFF. The CDR3 coding sequence is TGCGCCAGCAGCCTACGGACAGGAGCGAACACTGAAGCTTTCTTT.

The chain has TRBV5-5 and TRBJ2-7; 11 nucleotides line up with TRBD2. V shed 4 bases and J 4 bases; nucleotides not matched to a gene: 13. There are 17 residues in the CDR3. CDR1 is SGHKS and CDR2 is YYEKEE in the germline V gene (reference sequence). CDR3 bases: TGTGCCAGCAGCCAGATTAGCGGGGGGGCCCTAACTTACGAGCAGTACTTC. Its translation: CASSQISGGALTYEQYF.

The rearrangement uses TRBV7-9 and TRBJ2-1, with 7 bases that match TRBD2. The V and J ends lost 9 bases and 7 bases, in that order; junction bases with no gene match: 6. Germline CDR1 is SEHNR and CDR2 is FQNEAQ (reference sequence). The CDR3 covers 12 residues. The CDR3 protein is CARTGGGNEQFF. DNA of the CDR3: TGTGCCAGGACGGGGGGAGGAAATGAGCAGTTCTTC.

V gene TRBV5-6 combines with J gene TRBJ2-7; weak D call: TRBD1 (6 bases). With 4 bases removed from V and 4 bases from J, the gap between germline ends came to 15 bases. Germline V gene sequence: CDR1 SGHDT, CDR2 YYEEEE. This CDR3 is built from 14 residues. The CDR3 DNA follows: TGTGCCAGCAGCCCAAGGACAGTCCGATACGAGCAGTACTTC. Amino acids: CASSPRTVRYEQYF.

This sequence joins TRBV2 and TRBJ2-7; TRBD1 might be the D (6 bases). Germline V gene sequence: CDR1 SNHLY, CDR2 FYNNEI. This CDR3 region has 12 residues. V lost 6 bases and J 5 bases, leaving 11 bases between the germline ends. The CDR3 here is CASRQGVDEQYF. The DNA for the CDR3 is TGTGCCAGCAGACAGGGAGTTGACGAGCAGTACTTC.

The chain couples TRBV5-5 to TRBJ2-3; D is perhaps TRBD2 (6 bases). Germline values: CDR1 SGHKS, CDR2 YYEKEE (reference sequence). CDR3 length: 13 residues. Trimming cost V 2 bases and J 3 bases, with 7 bases left between them. The chain's CDR3 is CASSFGGTDTQYF. The CDR3 coding sequence is TGTGCCAGCAGCTTTGGGGGGACAGATACGCAGTATTTT.

The chain carries TRBV2 and TRBJ2-7; the D gene is possibly TRBD2 (6 bases). CDR3 length: 14 residues. Trimming took 8 bases from V and 0 from J, leaving 14 bases between them. Germline V CDR1 and CDR2: SNHLY, FYNNEI. The CDR3 region has the DNA TGTGCCAGCCGGACGACTAGAAGCTCCTACGAGCAGTACTTC. It is translated as CASRTTRSSYEQYF.

The chain recombines TRBV14 with TRBJ2-3, with D possibly TRBD1 on 5 matching bases. This CDR3 spans 12 amino acids. Germline CDR1 SGHDN, CDR2 FVKESK. Trimming shortened V by 1 base and J by 7 bases, and 6 bases separated the two germline ends. For the CDR3, the DNA is TGTGCCAGCAGCCAAGCAGGGTATACGCAGTATTTT. As protein: CASSQAGYTQYF.

J is TRBJ2-3 and V is TRBV18; 13 positions match TRBD2. The CDR3 covers 17 residues. CDR1 KGHSH and CDR2 LQKENI come from the germline V gene. V was pared by 3 bases and J by 5 bases, with 8 bases of the junction left unmatched. The chain's CDR3 is CASSPRLAGGRKDTQYF. CDR3 DNA: TGTGCCAGCTCACCCCGACTAGCGGGAGGTCGTAAAGATACGCAGTATTTT.

The chain joins TRBV4-1 to TRBJ1-6; D is uncertain. The CDR3 contains 15 residues. The germline gives CDR1 MGHRA, CDR2 YSYEKL. Trimming took off 0 bases at V and 12 bases at J, with 15 bases between the two ends. The DNA of the CDR3 is TGCGCCAGCAGCCAAGATCGGGTCGTCTCCGAACCCCTCCACTTT. This gives the protein CASSQDRVVSEPLHF.

This sequence joins TRBV19 and TRBJ2-3; 12 bases map to TRBD2. Trimming took 4 bases from V and 6 from J; bases not matched to a gene: 8. CDR3 size: 16 residues. The V gene's germline CDR1 is LNHDA and CDR2 SQIVND (reference sequence). CDR3 coding DNA: TGTGCCAGTAGTACCCGAGGACTAGCGGGATCGGATACGCAGTATTTT. Protein: CASSTRGLAGSDTQYF.

In its sample, this clone was seen a few times. The genes are TRBV7-9 and TRBJ1-3, with a tentative D call TRBD1 (6 bases). There are 15 residues in the CDR3. Germline loops: CDR1 SEHNR, CDR2 FQNEAQ (reference sequence). Trimming cost V 1 base and J 2 bases, with 9 bases left between them. In DNA, the CDR3 is TGTGCCAGCAGCTTAGAGTCAGGGGCTGGAAACACCATATATTTT. This sequence encodes CASSLESGAGNTIYF.

This clone was found a few times. This chain uses TRBV7-9 with TRBJ1-4, with TRBD1 matching 9 bases. The CDR3 is 16 amino acids. Trimming cost V 5 bases and J 0 bases; bases outside gene matches: 4. Germline CDR1 SEHNR, CDR2 FQNEAQ (reference sequence). CDR3 region: CASSPRQGATNEKLFF. The CDR3 coding sequence is TGTGCCAGCAGCCCTAGACAGGGGGCAACTAATGAAAAACTGTTTTTT. Based on the CDR3 plus reference TRBV7-9 and TRBJ1-4, the full variable domain is DTGVSQNPRHKITKRGQNVTFRCDPISEHNRLYWYRQTLGQGPEFLTYFQNEAQLEKSRLLSDRFSAERPKGSFSTLEIQRTEQGDSAMYLCASSPRQGATNEKLFFGSGTQLSVL.

This chain connects TRBV10-3 to TRBJ1-5; TRBD1 aligns across 7 bases. The CDR3 has 15 amino acids. V lost 10 bases, J lost 2 bases, and 11 bases stayed unmatched. Germline lookup yields CDR1 ENHRY and CDR2 SYGVKD. CDR3 nucleotides: TGTGCCACCCGAATCAGGGGGGAAGGCAATCAGCCCCAGCATTTT. The encoded protein is CATRIRGEGNQPQHF.

This chain connects TRBV27 to TRBJ1-2; TRBD1 aligns across 8 bases. The junction had 17 bases not matched to a gene; V was cut back by 5 bases and J by 6 bases. This CDR3 contains 17 residues. CDR1 and CDR2 from the germline V gene are MNHEY and SMNVEV (reference sequence). CDR3 sequence (DNA): TGTGCCAGCAGTCCTACCCCTCAGGGGGCCGGCAGCGATGGCTACACCTTC. Its translation: CASSPTPQGAGSDGYTF.

This clone has a handful of counts. This rearrangement joins TRBV27 to TRBJ1-1; 10 bases are a match to TRBD1. This CDR3 contains 15 residues. V lost 8 bases, J lost 3 bases, and 9 bases stayed unmatched. Germline V gene lookup returns CDR1 MNHEY and CDR2 SMNVEV (reference sequence). In DNA, the CDR3 is TGTGCCAGCGCCCAATTGGGACAGGGGTACACTGAAGCTTTCTTT. It specifies CASAQLGQGYTEAFF.